This TCR beta chain appears in the sequencing data of a study of immune cell composition in non-small cell lung cancer. Findings and limits, study-wide: It was not proven that tumour-reactive clones equal dominant tumour-associated clones. Tumour-associated clones >0.5% occurred in approximately 34% of adenocarcinomas, about 69% of squamous.

Only in-frame clones appear in the TCRdb table, and some are missing; sequencing was by immunoSEQ multiplex PCR. The data contain about 7,000 clones, 82% of them singletons. Normal lung was sampled as far from the tumour as possible, at least 3 cm. In this sample, this clone turned up once. Its antigen is not identified. Germline values: CDR1 LGHNA, CDR2 YNFKEQ. CDR3 length equals 17 residues. V lost 5 bases and J lost 0; bases outside the gene matches: 9. The sequencing input was non-adjacent lung tissue. The TCR originated in a human donor with non-small cell lung cancer. The J gene is TRBJ1-1, the V gene TRBV4-2, with 10 bases aligning to TRBD1. The DNA of the CDR3 is TGTGCCAGCAGCACGGGACAGGGGTTGGTGATGAACACTGAAGCTTTCTTT. It encodes CASSTGQGLVMNTEAFF.